These T cell receptor beta chains were read from a single sample in a study of siplizumab effects on memory and regulatory T cells. Profiled with immunoSEQ multiplex PCR; TCRdb holds only in-frame clones, not every one. The sample consists of 80,000 to 95,000 clones, around 93% of them appearing once. Sequenced: CD8+ T cells sorted from blood. Receptors originate from a human donor in good health. CDR3s include the opening cysteine and the closing phenylalanine or tryptophan. A D gene is named only where the DNA matches it firmly. Clone sizes are given selectively: once, few, many, or a class where the clone is expanded.

cdr3_nt: TGTGCCAGCAGTTACTTGGGGGCGGAGGAAGGCTACACCTTC
cdr3_aa: CASSYLGAEEGYTF
clone_size: -
d_call: -
v_call: TRBV6-6
j_call: TRBJ1-2

cdr3_nt: TGTGCCAGCAGCCTCGCTAGCGGTAGCTCCTACAATGAGCAGTTCTTC
cdr3_aa: CASSLASGSSYNEQFF
clone_size: -
d_call: TRBD2
v_call: TRBV7-2
j_call: TRBJ2-1

cdr3_nt: TGTGCCAGCAGTAGGATAAAAAGGGACACCGGGGAGCTGTTTTTT
cdr3_aa: CASSRIKRDTGELFF
clone_size: -
d_call: -
v_call: TRBV28
j_call: TRBJ2-2

cdr3_nt: TGTGCCAGCAGCGTAGAGTCGGCGAATGAGCAGTTCTTC
cdr3_aa: CASSVESANEQFF
clone_size: -
d_call: -
v_call: TRBV9
j_call: TRBJ2-1

cdr3_nt: TGTGCCAGCAGCTTCGATCGGGACAGATTTACAGATACGCAGTATTTT
cdr3_aa: CASSFDRDRFTDTQYF
clone_size: -
d_call: TRBD1
v_call: TRBV7-6
j_call: TRBJ2-3

cdr3_nt: TGCGCCAGCAGCCAAGCGGACAGGGGCGAAGGAACTAATGAAAAACTGTTTTTT
cdr3_aa: CASSQADRGEGTNEKLFF
clone_size: once
d_call: TRBD1
v_call: TRBV4-1
j_call: TRBJ1-4

cdr3_nt: TGTGCCAGTAAGTCGAAGAAGGGGGGTGAGAGCTCTGGAAACACCATATATTTT
cdr3_aa: CASKSKKGGESSGNTIYF
clone_size: -
d_call: -
v_call: TRBV19
j_call: TRBJ1-3

cdr3_nt: TGTGCCAGTAGTATTTCCGACGCTGGCGACGAGCAGTACTTC
cdr3_aa: CASSISDAGDEQYF
clone_size: -
d_call: -
v_call: TRBV19
j_call: TRBJ2-7

cdr3_nt: TGTGCCAGCAGGGACGGACCGAACACTGAAGCTTTCTTT
cdr3_aa: CASRDGPNTEAFF
clone_size: -
d_call: -
v_call: TRBV27
j_call: TRBJ1-1

cdr3_nt: TGTGCTAGTGGTTTGGTAGAAGTGGAAGGCGGGAGCGCCTGGTACGAGCAGTACTTC
cdr3_aa: CASGLVEVEGGSAWYEQYF
clone_size: -
d_call: TRBD2
v_call: TRBV12-5
j_call: TRBJ2-7

cdr3_nt: TGTGCCAGCAGTGAAGCGCTAAGGTTAGACGCCGAGCAGTACTTC
cdr3_aa: CASSEALRLDAEQYF
clone_size: few
d_call: -
v_call: TRBV6-1
j_call: TRBJ2-7

cdr3_nt: TGTGCCAGCAGCTTGGATGGGCAGATACAAGAGACCCAGTACTTC
cdr3_aa: CASSLDGQIQETQYF
clone_size: -
d_call: -
v_call: TRBV5-4
j_call: TRBJ2-5

cdr3_nt: TGTGCCAGCAGCGCTTCCGGGACAGGGGGATTCTACAATGAGCAGTTCTTC
cdr3_aa: CASSASGTGGFYNEQFF
clone_size: -
d_call: TRBD1
v_call: TRBV9
j_call: TRBJ2-1

cdr3_nt: TGTGCCAGCAGCACGCAGACAGGGGGGGACACCGGGGAGCTGTTTTTT
cdr3_aa: CASSTQTGGDTGELFF
clone_size: -
d_call: TRBD1
v_call: TRBV7-9
j_call: TRBJ2-2

cdr3_nt: TGTGCCAGCAGCTTCGAGAGACCCAACCCTTACAATGAGCAGTTCTTC
cdr3_aa: CASSFERPNPYNEQFF
clone_size: once
d_call: -
v_call: TRBV7-8
j_call: TRBJ2-1

cdr3_nt: TGTGCCAGCAGTGAAGCGGGAGACTCCTACGAGCAGTACTTC
cdr3_aa: CASSEAGDSYEQYF
clone_size: -
d_call: TRBD2
v_call: TRBV6-4
j_call: TRBJ2-7

cdr3_nt: TGTGCCAGCACAGAGGCTAGCGGGTGGAATGAGCAGTTCTTC
cdr3_aa: CASTEASGWNEQFF
clone_size: -
d_call: TRBD2
v_call: TRBV6-1
j_call: TRBJ2-1

cdr3_nt: TGTGCCAGCAGCTTATCCTACGAGCAGTACTTC
cdr3_aa: CASSLSYEQYF
clone_size: -
d_call: -
v_call: TRBV7-9
j_call: TRBJ2-7

cdr3_nt: TGTGCCAGCAGTGAAGCGCACAGAACAGCCTACGAGCAGTACTTC
cdr3_aa: CASSEAHRTAYEQYF
clone_size: -
d_call: -
v_call: TRBV2
j_call: TRBJ2-7

cdr3_nt: TGTGCCAGTATCTACAGGGGCAATGGACGTGGCTACACCTTC
cdr3_aa: CASIYRGNGRGYTF
clone_size: -
d_call: TRBD1
v_call: TRBV19
j_call: TRBJ1-2

cdr3_nt: TGTGCCTTTAGAAGGGCGGCCTACGAGCAGTACTTC
cdr3_aa: CAFRRAAYEQYF
clone_size: -
d_call: -
v_call: TRBV10-3
j_call: TRBJ2-7

cdr3_nt: TGTGCCAGCAGCCCCGGACAGGGGAGAGCCAAAAACATTCAGTACTTC
cdr3_aa: CASSPGQGRAKNIQYF
clone_size: -
d_call: TRBD1
v_call: TRBV7-9
j_call: TRBJ2-4

cdr3_nt: TGTGCCAGCAAGGTAGCGGGATCCTACGAGCAGTACTTC
cdr3_aa: CASKVAGSYEQYF
clone_size: -
d_call: TRBD2
v_call: TRBV2
j_call: TRBJ2-7

cdr3_nt: TGTGCCAGCAGTTCCCGGGACTACCCATTTCACACCGGGGAGCTGTTTTTT
cdr3_aa: CASSSRDYPFHTGELFF
clone_size: -
d_call: TRBD2
v_call: TRBV27
j_call: TRBJ2-2

cdr3_nt: TGTGCCTGGAGTCCCAGAACAGATACGCAGTATTTT
cdr3_aa: CAWSPRTDTQYF
clone_size: -
d_call: -
v_call: TRBV30
j_call: TRBJ2-3

cdr3_nt: TGTGCCAGCAGTTTTCAGGGGGGGAACACTGAAGCTTTCTTT
cdr3_aa: CASSFQGGNTEAFF
clone_size: few
d_call: TRBD1
v_call: TRBV28
j_call: TRBJ1-1

cdr3_nt: TGTGCCAGCGGACCCGACAGGGGAGCTAACTATGGCTACACCTTC
cdr3_aa: CASGPDRGANYGYTF
clone_size: -
d_call: TRBD1
v_call: TRBV2
j_call: TRBJ1-2

cdr3_nt: TGTGCCAGCAGCTTAGGGCAGGAGCCTCAGCCCCAGCATTTT
cdr3_aa: CASSLGQEPQPQHF
clone_size: -
d_call: -
v_call: TRBV7-9
j_call: TRBJ1-5

cdr3_nt: TGTGCCAGCAGCTTAGCTTCGTGGACTCAAGAGACCCAGTACTTC
cdr3_aa: CASSLASWTQETQYF
clone_size: -
d_call: -
v_call: TRBV11-2
j_call: TRBJ2-5

cdr3_nt: TGCGCCAGCAGCCCTGACAGGGGATCCTACGAGCAGTACTTC
cdr3_aa: CASSPDRGSYEQYF
clone_size: -
d_call: TRBD1
v_call: TRBV4-1
j_call: TRBJ2-7

cdr3_nt: TGTGCCAGCAGTTTACATGCGGAAACTGGGGCCAACGTCCTGACTTTC
cdr3_aa: CASSLHAETGANVLTF
clone_size: -
d_call: -
v_call: TRBV27
j_call: TRBJ2-6

cdr3_nt: TGTGCCAGCAGCCAAGATATAGGCGGGGGAGGAGAGACCCAGTACTTC
cdr3_aa: CASSQDIGGGGETQYF
clone_size: -
d_call: TRBD2
v_call: TRBV4-2
j_call: TRBJ2-5

cdr3_nt: TGTGCCAGCAGTTTCTTGGGGGGACGTTCCTACAATGAGCAGTTCTTC
cdr3_aa: CASSFLGGRSYNEQFF
clone_size: once
d_call: -
v_call: TRBV27
j_call: TRBJ2-1

cdr3_nt: TGCGCCAGCAGCCGATGGGACCGAAAACAAGGAACTGAAGCTTTCTTT
cdr3_aa: CASSRWDRKQGTEAFF
clone_size: -
d_call: -
v_call: TRBV5-1
j_call: TRBJ1-1

cdr3_nt: TGTGCCAGTAGTACTTTTGGAACGGGTCAGCCCCAGCATTTT
cdr3_aa: CASSTFGTGQPQHF
clone_size: -
d_call: -
v_call: TRBV19
j_call: TRBJ1-5

cdr3_nt: TGTGCCAGCAGGCGACTAGAGGGGCCCTCCTACGAGCAGTACTTC
cdr3_aa: CASRRLEGPSYEQYF
clone_size: -
d_call: -
v_call: TRBV7-6
j_call: TRBJ2-7

cdr3_nt: TGTGCCAGCAGTGAAAGTCCGAGCTCCTACGAGCAGTACTTC
cdr3_aa: CASSESPSSYEQYF
clone_size: -
d_call: -
v_call: TRBV6-1
j_call: TRBJ2-7

cdr3_nt: TGCGCCAGCAGCTCCTCACTAGCGCTCCCGAACACCGGGGAGCTGTTTTTT
cdr3_aa: CASSSSLALPNTGELFF
clone_size: -
d_call: TRBD2
v_call: TRBV5-1
j_call: TRBJ2-2

cdr3_nt: TGTGCCAGCAGCGGCGGACAGGGTCCGGGGGAAGCTTTCTTT
cdr3_aa: CASSGGQGPGEAFF
clone_size: -
d_call: TRBD1
v_call: TRBV9
j_call: TRBJ1-1

cdr3_nt: TGTGCCAGCAGCCAGGGACAGGGAGGGTCTGAAGCTTTCTTT
cdr3_aa: CASSQGQGGSEAFF
clone_size: few
d_call: TRBD1
v_call: TRBV7-6
j_call: TRBJ1-1

cdr3_nt: TGTGCCAGCAGGTGGACGGTGGACTACGAGCAGTACTTC
cdr3_aa: CASRWTVDYEQYF
clone_size: -
d_call: -
v_call: TRBV27
j_call: TRBJ2-7

cdr3_nt: TGTGCCAGCAGATGGACGGACAGCTATGGCTACACCTTC
cdr3_aa: CASRWTDSYGYTF
clone_size: -
d_call: -
v_call: TRBV27
j_call: TRBJ1-2

cdr3_nt: TGTGCCACCAGCAGAATCACCCCCTACGAGCAGTACTTC
cdr3_aa: CATSRITPYEQYF
clone_size: -
d_call: -
v_call: TRBV15
j_call: TRBJ2-7